These 24 T cell receptor beta chains originate from one sample sequenced in a study of circulating CD8 cells and anti-PD-1 response in melanoma. Four subsets defined by PD-1 and/or TIGIT were sorted from live CD3+CD8+TCRalphabeta+ cells. Each library started from approximately 15 ng of total RNA using the QIAseq Immune Repertoire TCR panel. A single record per CDR3 protein comes from TCRdb applying MiXCR to the reads. The table has 400 to 550 distinct CDR3 sequences, approximately 5.4% seen once; the top ten hold about 40%. Sequenced here: CD8+ T cells from PBMCs, sampled at baseline or after one month of anti-PD-1 therapy (not recorded which). The receptors were gathered from a human donor with melanoma.

Relative to its sample, this clonotype is large. V is TRBV2 and J is TRBJ2-7; a weak D match, TRBD2 (6 bases). CDR1 is SNHLY, CDR2 FYNNEI, per germline. V was cut by 5 bases and J by 3 bases, with 14 bases left in between. The CDR3 is made up of 14 amino acids. CDR3 protein: CASSTLEGFYEQYF. In DNA, the CDR3 is TGTGCCAGCAGTACGTTGGAGGGGTTCTACGAGCAGTACTTC.

This clonotype rates as large (0.1 to 1%). V is TRBV11-2 and J is TRBJ2-5; 7 bases fit TRBD1. There are 14 residues in the CDR3. The V and J ends lost 4 bases and 3 bases, in that order; junction bases with no gene match: 5. Germline CDR1 SGHAT, CDR2 FQNNGV. The CDR3 region has the DNA TGTGCCAGCAGCTCCCCCGGGACAGAAGAGACCCAGTACTTC. It translates to CASSSPGTEETQYF.

In this sample, this clonotype is medium-sized. V usage is TRBV7-3 and J usage is TRBJ2-1; TRBD2 matches at 11 bases. The ends lost 4 bases at V and 3 bases at J; junction bases unmatched: 14. Per the germline V gene, CDR1 is SGHTA and CDR2 is FQGTGA. This CDR3 comprises 19 residues. Written as DNA, the CDR3 is TGTGCCAGCAGCTCACCCGTTAGGGATAGCGGGGGGGACTACAATGAGCAGTTCTTC. Its translation is CASSSPVRDSGGDYNEQFF.

This clonotype is large (0.1 to 1%) in the sample. This CDR3 is CASSGSGANEQFF. The CDR3 coding sequence is TGTGCCAGTAGCGGGTCGGGGGCCAATGAGCAGTTCTTC. V gene TRBV19 combines with J gene TRBJ2-1, with D perhaps TRBD1 or TRBD2 (6 bases each). CDR1 LNHDA and CDR2 SQIVND come from the germline V gene (reference sequence). The CDR3 covers 13 residues. Trimming left V 6 bases short and J 6 bases short, with 12 bases between.

This clonotype is judged medium-sized (0.01 to 0.1%). The CDR3 coding sequence is TGTGCCACGACCGGGACTGTGACCTACGAGCAGTACTTC. Protein product: CATTGTVTYEQYF. The chain carries TRBV10-3 and TRBJ2-7; tentatively, D is TRBD2 (6 bases). Germline V gene data show CDR1 as ENHRY and CDR2 as SYGVKD. With 10 bases removed from V and 2 bases from J, the gap between germline ends came to 15 bases. This CDR3 comprises 13 residues.

This clonotype was observed a few times. The rearrangement links TRBV30 to TRBJ1-2; 7 nucleotides align to TRBD1. The CDR3 extends over 11 amino acids. J gave up 4 bases and V 4 bases, and 0 bases lay outside the gene matches. The V gene's germline CDR1 is GTSNPN and CDR2 SVGIG (reference sequence). CDR3 DNA sequence: TGTGCCTGGACAGGGGGCTATGGCTACACCTTC. Protein product: CAWTGGYGYTF. The full variable domain, its missing parts supplied by reference TRBV30 and TRBJ1-2, is SQTIHQWPATLVQPVGSPLSLECTVEGTSNPNLYWYRQAAGRGLQLLFYSVGIGQISSEVPQNLSASRPQDRQFILSSKKLLLSDSGFYLCAWTGGYGYTFGSGTRLTVV.

This clonotype is medium-sized (0.01 to 0.1%) within its sample. This sequence joins TRBV18 and TRBJ2-5, with D possibly being TRBD2 (6 bases). This CDR3 is built from 15 residues. V was cut by 4 bases and J by 5 bases, with 17 bases left in between. Germline lookup yields CDR1 KGHSH and CDR2 LQKENI. The chain's CDR3 is CASSLTGTPGETQYF. The CDR3 nucleotides are TGTGCCAGCTCACTCACCGGGACTCCGGGCGAGACCCAGTACTTC.

This clonotype is termed large. The V and J genes are TRBV4-3 and TRBJ2-1; D is tentatively TRBD1 or TRBD2 (5 bases each). Looked up from germline, CDR1 is LGHNA and CDR2 is YSLEER. The CDR3 consists of 14 residues. Trimming took off 4 bases at V and 5 bases at J, with 12 bases between the two ends. The CDR3 sequence: CASSRNGADNEQFF. The DNA of the CDR3 is TGCGCCAGCAGCCGTAACGGGGCCGACAATGAGCAGTTCTTC.

This clonotype is termed large. V is TRBV25-1 and J is TRBJ2-2; D ambiguous. V shed 4 bases and J shed 2 bases, with 14 bases lying between them. Germline CDR1 and CDR2: MGHDK and SYGVNS. The CDR3 extends over 16 amino acids. CDR3 region: CASSGPPRANTGELFF. The DNA of the CDR3 is TGTGCCAGCAGTGGCCCGCCGAGAGCCAACACCGGGGAGCTGTTTTTT. Based on the CDR3 plus reference TRBV25-1 and TRBJ2-2, the full variable domain is EADIYQTPRYLVIGTGKKITLECSQTMGHDKMYWYQQDPGMELHLIHYSYGVNSTEKGDLSSESTVSRIRTEHFPLTLESARPSHTSQYLCASSGPPRANTGELFFGEGSRLTVL.

This clonotype was seen only a few times. A clone one base away is much larger, so this may be a read error. This is likely a read error, given that the CDR3 carries no conserved phenylalanine or tryptophan at its end. The gene calls are TRBV4-3 and TRBJ2-7; TRBD2 matches 7 bases. Germline CDR1 reads LGHNA; CDR2 reads YSLEER. The CDR3 consists of 15 residues. Unmatched junction bases numbered 7, after V lost 2 bases and J lost 3 bases. CDR3 DNA sequence: TGCGCCAGCAGCCAAACAAGCGGGGCAATCTACGAGCAGTACCTC. Amino acids: CASSQTSGAIYEQYL.

Worth noting for this clonotype: The junction departs from the called germline gene at one end, perhaps through a read error. V gene TRBV16 combines with J gene TRBJ1-1, with D unresolved. CDR1 is KGHSY, CDR2 FQNENV, per germline. CDR3 length equals 14 residues. CDR3 region: CASSQSVGSTEALF. DNA of the CDR3: TGTGCCAGCAGCCAATCGGTGGGGAGCACTGAAGCTCTCTTT.

This clonotype is large by share. The V and J genes are TRBV9 and TRBJ2-7; 9 bases agree with TRBD1. This CDR3 has 15 amino acids. Germline V gene lookup returns CDR1 SGDLS and CDR2 YYNGEE. The V gene end was trimmed by 3 bases and the J gene end by 2 bases; junction bases not matched to a gene: 6. Here the CDR3 DNA reads TGTGCCAGCAGCGGAACCGGGACAGGGACCTACGAGCAGTACTTC. Its translation: CASSGTGTGTYEQYF.

This clonotype is labeled as large. CDR3 region: CASRAGSGELFF. The CDR3 bases are TGTGCCAGCAGAGCAGGGTCCGGGGAGCTGTTTTTT. V is TRBV6-1 and J is TRBJ2-2; weak D call: TRBD1 (5 bases). Per germline, CDR1 MNHNS and CDR2 SASEGT. Trimming stripped 6 bases from V and 6 bases from J, with 8 bases between. This CDR3 contains 12 residues.

This clonotype rates as medium-sized. The chain recombines TRBV4-1 with TRBJ2-1; the D gene is possibly TRBD1 (5 bases). Germline V gene lookup returns CDR1 MGHRA and CDR2 YSYEKL. The CDR3 runs to 15 residues. With 5 bases removed from V and 5 bases from J, the gap between germline ends came to 16 bases. This chain's CDR3 is CASSYDSQPDNEQFF. In DNA, the CDR3 is TGCGCCAGCAGCTACGACAGTCAGCCTGACAATGAGCAGTTCTTC.

This clonotype qualifies as medium-sized. The chain is built from TRBV9 and TRBJ2-7; D perhaps matches TRBD2 (7 bases). V gave up 4 bases and J gave up 4 bases, with 12 bases separating them. Germline-derived CDR1 and CDR2 are SGDLS and YYNGEE. The CDR3 extends over 13 amino acids. CDR3 sequence (DNA): TGTGCCAGCAGCCCCGAGGGGGGGTACGAGCAGTACTTC. Translated, it gives CASSPEGGYEQYF.

This clonotype is categorized as medium-sized. CDR3 loop: CAAAYGPEGGYTF. The CDR3 coding sequence is TGTGCCGCAGCGTATGGCCCCGAGGGTGGCTACACCTTC. The chain couples TRBV2 to TRBJ1-2, with D hard to call. The V end was cut by 11 bases, the J end by 7 bases, with 20 bases between. The CDR3 contains 13 residues. Germline V gives CDR1 SNHLY, CDR2 FYNNEI.

Sample share makes this clonotype large. The V gene is TRBV2, the J gene TRBJ2-6; 12 bases match TRBD2. From germline, CDR1 is SNHLY and CDR2 FYNNEI. The CDR3 extends over 18 amino acids. J was trimmed by 2 bases and V by 3 bases; bases with no gene match: 5. For the CDR3, the DNA is TGTGCCAGCAGTGACACTAGCGGGGGGCTGGCTGGGGCCAACGTCCTGACTTTC. It translates to CASSDTSGGLAGANVLTF.

By share, this clonotype ranks as large. The CDR3 DNA follows: TGCGCCAGCAGCCAAGGACAGGGGAAGGCCTACGAGCAGTACTTC. This encodes CASSQGQGKAYEQYF. This chain uses TRBV4-1 with TRBJ2-7, with 8 bases lining up with TRBD1. CDR3 length equals 15 residues. V lost 1 base and J lost 2; bases outside the gene matches: 4. Germline CDR1 reads MGHRA; CDR2 reads YSYEKL.

In this sample, this clonotype is large (0.1 to 1%). V usage is TRBV5-4 and J usage is TRBJ1-2; TRBD1 agrees at 7 bases. Losses at the gene ends were 4 bases for V and 3 bases for J; bases not matched to a gene: 0. The CDR3 extends over 12 amino acids. Germline V gene lookup returns CDR1 SGHNT and CDR2 YYREEE (reference sequence). In nucleotides, the CDR3 is TGTGCCAGCAGCGGGACAGACTATGGCTACACCTTC. It encodes CASSGTDYGYTF.

Relative to its sample, this clonotype is large. The chain couples TRBV14 to TRBJ2-7; no clear D gene. Germline lookup yields CDR1 SGHDN and CDR2 FVKESK. Between the trimmed V and J ends, which lost 0 bases and 5 bases, there was a span of 14 bases. The CDR3 runs 15 residues. The CDR3 spells CASSQDVSRLHEQYF. CDR3 sequence (DNA): TGTGCCAGCAGCCAAGATGTCAGTCGGTTGCACGAGCAGTACTTC.

This clonotype is categorized as medium-sized (0.01 to 0.1%). The V call is TRBV12-3 or TRBV12-4, the J call TRBJ1-2; TRBD1 might be the D (6 bases). Trimming removed 5 bases at V and 4 bases at J, with 11 bases between. CDR3 length equals 13 residues. The CDR3 is CASSLDSFYGYTF. In DNA, the CDR3 is TGTGCCAGCAGTCTGGACAGCTTCTATGGCTACACCTTC.

This clonotype is large. The J gene is TRBJ2-3, the V gene TRBV6-5; a weak D match, TRBD2 (6 bases). The V end lost 5 bases, the J end lost 1 base, and 16 bases lay between the germline ends. The CDR3 loop spans 16 amino acids. Germline V CDR1 and CDR2: MNHEY, SVGAGI. CDR3 in amino acids: CASSAERAYGTDTQYF. The CDR3 region has the DNA TGTGCCAGCAGTGCAGAGCGGGCCTATGGCACAGATACGCAGTATTTT.

Judged by abundance, this clonotype is large (0.1 to 1%). V and J are TRBV27 and TRBJ1-2; 7 bases are a match to TRBD1. Germline CDR1 MNHEY, CDR2 SMNVEV (reference sequence). The V gene end was trimmed by 6 bases and the J gene end by 2 bases; junction bases not matched to a gene: 6. There are 14 residues in the CDR3. The CDR3: CASSQGGQNYGYTF. The CDR3 DNA sequence: TGTGCCAGCAGCCAGGGGGGACAAAACTATGGCTACACCTTC.

V and J are TRBV13 and TRBJ1-4, with a weak D call TRBD1 (5 bases). Germline CDR1 is PRHDT and CDR2 is FYEKMQ (reference sequence). The CDR3 contains 14 residues. Trimming left V 2 bases short and J 8 bases short, with 12 bases between. As DNA, the CDR3 is TGTGCCAGCAGCTTATCCCCGGGGCTGGAAAAACTGTTTTTT. Translating gives CASSLSPGLEKLFF.